Listed here are 20 T cell receptor beta chains from one sample, sequenced in a study of blood T cell repertoires in COVID-19. Method: immunoSEQ multiplex PCR; TCRdb's copy keeps in-frame clones and lacks some. The table lists fewer than 15,000 clones, approximately 91% of them singletons, with roughly 15% in the top ten. The sample consisted of peripheral blood. The receptors were sampled from a human donor in a cohort sampled during active COVID-19.

The chain uses TRBV18 and TRBJ2-5; no firm D call. V was trimmed by 6 bases and J by 1 base, leaving 12 bases between them. Germline V gene lookup returns CDR1 KGHSH and CDR2 LQKENI. This CDR3 contains 14 residues. The CDR3 protein is CASSTPLVQETQYF. As DNA, the CDR3 is TGTGCCAGCTCGACACCCTTAGTCCAAGAGACCCAGTACTTC.

The J gene is TRBJ2-3, the V gene TRBV21-1; the table assigns TRBD2, which was not confirmed against the DNA. TRBV21-1 is an annotated pseudogene. This CDR3 comprises 16 residues. The CDR3 DNA follows: TGTGCCAGCAGCAAAGAGGCCCCGGGGGTAAAAGATACGCAGTATTTT. Translation gives CASSKEAPGVKDTQYF.

This chain links TRBV4-1 with TRBJ2-5; D call uncertain. Between the trimmed V and J ends, which lost 2 bases and 2 bases, there was a span of 6 bases. The CDR3 has 13 residues. Germline CDR1 and CDR2: MGHRA and YSYEKL. The CDR3 loop reads CASSQYYQETQYF. The CDR3 nucleotides read TGCGCCAGCAGCCAATACTATCAAGAGACCCAGTACTTC.

The chain links TRBV7-9 to TRBJ2-1, with 12 nucleotides matching TRBD2. This CDR3 region has 16 residues. Germline V gene lookup returns CDR1 SEHNR and CDR2 FQNEAQ (reference sequence). V lost 3 bases, J lost 6 bases, and 6 bases stayed unmatched. Here the CDR3 reads CASSLTSGRKSNEQFF. The CDR3 DNA is TGTGCCAGCAGCTTGACTAGCGGGAGAAAGTCCAATGAGCAGTTCTTC.

The gene calls are TRBV20-1 and TRBJ1-2; TRBD1 might be the D (5 bases). Trimming took 3 bases from V and 2 from J, leaving 13 bases between them. There are 14 residues in the CDR3. The germline V gene encodes CDR1 DFQATT and CDR2 SNEGSKA (reference sequence). The CDR3, as DNA: TGCAGTGCTAGTGTTCAGGGTTCGAACTATGGCTACACCTTC. Its translation is CSASVQGSNYGYTF.

The rearrangement joins TRBV6-6 to TRBJ2-7, with D perhaps matching TRBD1 (5 bases). The CDR3 is 14 residues long. The V and J ends lost 0 bases and 3 bases respectively, with 9 bases between them. The germline V gene encodes CDR1 MNHNY and CDR2 SVGAGI (reference sequence). CDR3 protein: CASSYSNRIYEQYF. As DNA, the CDR3 is TGTGCCAGCAGTTACTCGAACAGGATCTACGAGCAGTACTTC.

This chain links TRBV5-1 with TRBJ2-1; TRBD1 matches 8 bases. The V gene end was trimmed by 4 bases and the J gene end by 4 bases; junction bases not matched to a gene: 7. The CDR3 is 15 residues long. In germline, CDR1 is SGHRS, CDR2 YFSETQ. CDR3 loop: CASSTTGALYNEQFF. The CDR3 DNA sequence: TGCGCCAGCAGCACGACAGGGGCCCTATACAATGAGCAGTTCTTC.

Only one count was recorded for this clone. The V call is TRBV5-6, the J call TRBJ1-2, with 10 bases lining up with TRBD1. The CDR3 consists of 14 residues. The germline CDR1 and CDR2 sequences are SGHDT and YYEEEE. V shed 5 bases, J shed 4 bases, and the junction held 5 bases outside the gene matches. CDR3 sequence (DNA): TGTGCCAGCAGGCCGGGACAGGGGACCTATGGCTACACCTTC. Its protein is CASRPGQGTYGYTF. The full variable domain, in which reference TRBV5-6 and TRBJ1-2 provide the parts outside the CDR3, is DAGVTQSPTHLIKTRGQQVTLRCSPKSGHDTVSWYQQALGQGPQFIFQYYEEEERQRGNFPDRFSGHQFPNYSSELNVNALLLGDSALYLCASRPGQGTYGYTFGSGTRLTVV.

The chain combines TRBV7-2 with TRBJ2-3, with 10 bases lining up with TRBD1. The CDR3 has 16 residues. Germline V gene lookup returns CDR1 SGHTA and CDR2 FQGNSA. V lost 3 bases to trimming and J lost 1 base; unmatched junction nucleotides: 4. CDR3 in DNA: TGTGCCAGCAGCTTGAGCGGGACAGGGGGCACAGATACGCAGTATTTT. As protein: CASSLSGTGGTDTQYF.

This chain joins TRBV23-1 and TRBJ1-4; D perhaps matches TRBD1 (6 bases). TRBV23-1 is an open reading frame, and its role is uncertain. Trimming stripped 6 bases from V and 4 bases from J, with 24 bases between. The CDR3 consists of 18 residues. CDR3 sequence reads: CASSQRTVRDKLNEKLFF. CDR3 nucleotides: TGCGCCAGCAGCCAAAGGACAGTACGGGATAAGCTTAATGAAAAACTGTTTTTT.

The V call is TRBV5-5, the J call TRBJ1-3, with D maybe TRBD1 (6 bases). This CDR3 is built from 18 residues. V was trimmed by 2 bases and J by 4 bases, leaving 22 bases between them. The germline V gene has CDR1 SGHKS and CDR2 YYEKEE (reference sequence). The CDR3 DNA reads as TGTGCCAGCAGCTTCCGTATCGGGCAGGGGCATACGGGAAACACCATATATTTT. Translated, it gives CASSFRIGQGHTGNTIYF.

In this sample, this clone turned up once. The chain is built from TRBV2 and TRBJ2-1; perhaps TRBD2 as D (5 bases). Looked up from germline, CDR1 is SNHLY and CDR2 is FYNNEI. The V end lost 6 bases, the J end lost 10 bases, and 25 bases lay between the germline ends. The CDR3 length is 16 residues. CDR3 loop: CASRVGSSGAPSEQFF. In DNA, the CDR3 is TGTGCCAGCAGGGTAGGGTCGAGCGGCGCGCCGAGCGAGCAGTTCTTC.

This clone showed up just once. This chain connects TRBV5-1 to TRBJ2-5, with 11 positions matching TRBD2. The CDR3 is made up of 17 amino acids. CDR1 is SGHRS, CDR2 YFSETQ, per germline. Unmatched junction bases numbered 6, after V lost 0 bases and J lost 2 bases. CDR3 DNA sequence: TGCGCCAGCAGCTTGGGTCAGCTAGCGGGGGGACAAGAGACCCAGTACTTC. It specifies CASSLGQLAGGQETQYF.

The chain has TRBV5-6 and TRBJ2-1; tentatively, D is TRBD2 (5 bases). Between the trimmed V and J ends, which lost 4 bases and 5 bases, there was a span of 16 bases. The V gene's germline CDR1 is SGHDT and CDR2 YYEEEE. This CDR3 is built from 15 residues. DNA for the CDR3: TGTGCCAGCAGCGCCCCAACTAGTATCCACAATGAGCAGTTCTTC. The encoded protein is CASSAPTSIHNEQFF.

In this sample, this clone turned up once. The CDR3 sequence: CASSLSGSREKLFF. The CDR3 DNA follows: TGCGCCAGCAGCTTGTCCGGGTCTCGCGAAAAACTGTTTTTT. The chain has TRBV5-1 and TRBJ1-4; no definite D call. Germline CDR1 reads SGHRS; CDR2 reads YFSETQ. V shed 1 base and J shed 8 bases, with 12 bases lying between them. The CDR3 is made up of 14 amino acids.

This chain connects TRBV18 to TRBJ2-7; maybe TRBD1 (6 bases). This CDR3 is 16 amino acids long. The V and J ends lost 0 bases and 6 bases respectively, with 18 bases between them. In germline, CDR1 is KGHSH, CDR2 LQKENI. CDR3 sequence reads: CASSPPTGSVFGEQYF. As DNA, the CDR3 is TGTGCCAGCTCACCACCGACAGGTAGTGTTTTCGGCGAGCAGTACTTC.

The chain employs TRBV19 and TRBJ1-1; 8 nucleotides line up with TRBD1. This CDR3 has 15 amino acids. Per the germline V gene, CDR1 is LNHDA and CDR2 is SQIVND (reference sequence). Trimming removed 5 bases from V and 4 bases from J; junction bases left unmatched: 9. The CDR3 sequence is CASSASGGRGTEAFF. The CDR3 DNA reads as TGTGCCAGTAGTGCCTCAGGGGGCCGGGGCACTGAAGCTTTCTTT.

J is TRBJ1-2 and V is TRBV10-1, with 9 nucleotides matching TRBD1. The CDR3 is made up of 16 amino acids. The germline V gene encodes CDR1 WNHNN and CDR2 SYGVQD (reference sequence). Trimming took 2 bases from V and 8 from J; bases not matched to a gene: 12. CDR3 DNA: TGCGCCAGCAGTGAGCGGGGGACAGGGAAAAGATGCGGCTACACCTTC. As protein: CASSERGTGKRCGYTF.

In nucleotides, the CDR3 is TGTGCCAGCAGTGCCCAGGGGGCGGTTGGAGGGGAGACCCAGTACTTC. Protein: CASSAQGAVGGETQYF. The chain has TRBV2 and TRBJ2-5, with 8 nucleotides matching TRBD1. Germline CDR1 reads SNHLY; CDR2 reads FYNNEI. V was pared by 4 bases and J by 5 bases, with 12 bases of the junction left unmatched. The CDR3 is made up of 16 amino acids. The full variable domain, in which reference TRBV2 and TRBJ2-5 provide the parts outside the CDR3, is EPEVTQTPSHQVTQMGQEVILRCVPISNHLYFYWYRQILGQKVEFLVSFYNNEISEKSEIFDDQFSVERPDGSNFTLKIRSTKLEDSAMYFCASSAQGAVGGETQYFGPGTRLLVL.

In regard to this clone: One end of the junction does not line up with germline, which may come from a read error. This rearrangement joins TRBV28 to TRBJ2-7; TRBD1 matches at 10 bases. The CDR3 totals 12 residues. Germline V gives CDR1 MDHEN, CDR2 SYDVKM. CDR3: CRFRDRGYEQYF. CDR3 DNA: TGCAGATTCCGGGACAGGGGCTACGAGCAGTACTTC.